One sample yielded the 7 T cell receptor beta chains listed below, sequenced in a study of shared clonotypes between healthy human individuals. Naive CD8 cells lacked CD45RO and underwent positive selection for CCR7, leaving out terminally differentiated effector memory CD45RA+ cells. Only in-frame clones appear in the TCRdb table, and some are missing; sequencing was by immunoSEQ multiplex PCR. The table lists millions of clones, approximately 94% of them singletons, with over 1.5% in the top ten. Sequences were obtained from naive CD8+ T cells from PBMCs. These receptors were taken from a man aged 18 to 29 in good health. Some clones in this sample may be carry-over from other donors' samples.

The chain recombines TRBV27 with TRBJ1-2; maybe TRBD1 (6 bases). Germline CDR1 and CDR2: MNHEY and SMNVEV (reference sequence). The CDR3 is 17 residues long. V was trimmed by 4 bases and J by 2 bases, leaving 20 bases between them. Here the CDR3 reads CASSSLGGRGGNYGYTF. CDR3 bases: TGTGCCAGCAGTTCCCTAGGGGGACGGGGAGGAAACTATGGCTACACCTTC.

As DNA, the CDR3 is TGTGCCAGCACCCCATATGGACTAGCGGGACTGGATACGCAGTATTTT. Translating it yields CASTPYGLAGLDTQYF. The chain is built from TRBV7-9 and TRBJ2-3, with 12 bases that match TRBD2. The CDR3 sequence is 16 residues long. The germline CDR1 and CDR2 sequences are SEHNR and FQNEAQ (reference sequence). With V trimmed by 7 bases and J by 6 bases, 11 bases remained unmatched.

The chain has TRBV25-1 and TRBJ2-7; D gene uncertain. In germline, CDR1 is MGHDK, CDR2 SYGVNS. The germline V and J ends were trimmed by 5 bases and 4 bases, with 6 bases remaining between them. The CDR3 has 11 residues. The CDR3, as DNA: TGTGCCAGCAGTCAGTCGTACGAGCAGTACTTC. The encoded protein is CASSQSYEQYF.

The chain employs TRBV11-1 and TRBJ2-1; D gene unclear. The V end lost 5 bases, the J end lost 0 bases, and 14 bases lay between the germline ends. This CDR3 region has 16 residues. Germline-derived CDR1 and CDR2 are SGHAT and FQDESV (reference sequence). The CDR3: CASSDDRRNSYNEQFF. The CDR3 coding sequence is TGTGCCAGCAGCGACGATCGGAGAAACTCCTACAATGAGCAGTTCTTC.

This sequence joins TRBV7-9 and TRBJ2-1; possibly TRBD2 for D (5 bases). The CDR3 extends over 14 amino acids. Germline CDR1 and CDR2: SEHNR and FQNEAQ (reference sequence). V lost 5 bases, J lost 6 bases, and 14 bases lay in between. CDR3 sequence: CASSAPLDPNEQFF. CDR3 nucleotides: TGTGCCAGCAGCGCCCCACTAGATCCCAATGAGCAGTTCTTC. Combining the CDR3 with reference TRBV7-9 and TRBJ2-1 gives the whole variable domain DTGVSQNPRHKITKRGQNVTFRCDPISEHNRLYWYRQTLGQGPEFLTYFQNEAQLEKSRLLSDRFSAERPKGSFSTLEIQRTEQGDSAMYLCASSAPLDPNEQFFGPGTRLTVL.

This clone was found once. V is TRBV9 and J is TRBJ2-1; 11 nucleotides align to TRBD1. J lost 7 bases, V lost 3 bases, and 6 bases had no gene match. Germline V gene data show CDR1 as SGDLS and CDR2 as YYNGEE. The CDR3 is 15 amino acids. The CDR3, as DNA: TGTGCCAGCAGCGCGGAGGACAGGGGGCAGAATGAGCAGTTCTTC. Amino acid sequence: CASSAEDRGQNEQFF.

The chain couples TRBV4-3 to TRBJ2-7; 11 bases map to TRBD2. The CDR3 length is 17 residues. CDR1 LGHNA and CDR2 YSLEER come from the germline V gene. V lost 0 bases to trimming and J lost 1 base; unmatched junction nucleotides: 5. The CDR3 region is CASSQDQGTSGSYEQYF. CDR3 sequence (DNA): TGCGCCAGCAGCCAAGATCAGGGGACTAGCGGTTCCTACGAGCAGTACTTC.